A selection of T cell receptor beta chains follows, all from one sample in a study of CD8 T cells in Susac syndrome. TCRdb re-derived calls from the immunoSEQ multiplex PCR reads in MiXCR, one entry per CDR3 protein. The data show approximately 130,000 distinct CDR3 sequences, with approximately 90% seen just once and roughly 0.25% held by the top ten. The sequenced sample consisted of CD8+ T cells from PBMCs. Receptor source: a human donor with multiple sclerosis. Each CDR3 is given with its conserved first and last residue. Fields, in order: clone size, V gene, CDR3 protein. Clone size is given for some rows only: seen once, a few or many times, or a class if the clone is expanded.

abundance: -; v_gene: TRBV25-1; CDR3aa: CASIVDTQYF
abundance: -; v_gene: TRBV20-1; CDR3aa: CSCSSGSYNEQFF
abundance: -; v_gene: TRBV7-8; CDR3aa: CASVHSGNTIYF
abundance: once; v_gene: TRBV2; CDR3aa: CASRTELFMNTEAFF
abundance: -; v_gene: TRBV5-6; CDR3aa: CASSLVRGNEAFF
abundance: -; v_gene: TRBV15; CDR3aa: CATSRDMYEQYF
abundance: -; v_gene: TRBV3-1; CDR3aa: CASSPPGRDRDGSNQPQHF
abundance: -; v_gene: TRBV7-9; CDR3aa: CASSYADKGQETQYF
abundance: -; v_gene: TRBV5-6; CDR3aa: CASSLVASGETQYF
abundance: -; v_gene: TRBV20-1; CDR3aa: CSARDTDKSSYNEQFF
abundance: -; v_gene: TRBV13; CDR3aa: CASSVAGPQDTQYF
abundance: -; v_gene: TRBV7-9; CDR3aa: CASRQGELGYTEAFF
abundance: once; v_gene: TRBV5-1; CDR3aa: CASSLVTRNSYNEQFF
abundance: -; v_gene: TRBV3-1; CDR3aa: CASSYHWTTFGPLDKNIQYF
abundance: -; v_gene: TRBV7-9; CDR3aa: CASSGGTGEETQYF
abundance: -; v_gene: TRBV27; CDR3aa: CASRQWSSNTEAFF
abundance: -; v_gene: TRBV4-3; CDR3aa: CASSPAVAEYNEQFF
abundance: -; v_gene: TRBV13; CDR3aa: CASSPRQGEEKLFF
abundance: few; v_gene: TRBV7-9; CDR3aa: CASSLGNEKLFF
abundance: -; v_gene: TRBV7-9; CDR3aa: CASSSSAGRNEQFF
abundance: -; v_gene: TRBV24-1; CDR3aa: CATSVGTSYGYTF